These 7 T cell receptor beta chains were sequenced from one sample in a study of OX40 agonist ivuxolimab in advanced cancers. Sequencing used immunoSEQ multiplex PCR; TCRdb keeps in-frame clones, though not all of them. The data show approximately 57,000 clones, 65% to 85% seen once. The sample here was CD4+ or CD8+ T cells sorted from blood, taken in a trial of the OX40 agonist ivuxolimab. The receptor set was obtained from an adult with an advanced solid tumor such as melanoma, head and neck, liver or kidney cancer.

This clone was recorded only once. This chain connects TRBV20-1 to TRBJ1-1, with D tentatively TRBD1 (5 bases). Germline CDR1 is DFQATT and CDR2 is SNEGSKA (reference sequence). The length of the CDR3 is 11 residues. Trimming stripped 5 bases from V and 5 bases from J, with 9 bases between. The DNA of the CDR3 is TGCAGTGCTTTTGGGACTACTGAAGCTTTCTTT. It codes for CSAFGTTEAFF.

Here the CDR3 reads CASSERSGRSSYEQYF. DNA for the CDR3: TGTGCCAGCAGTGAACGGAGCGGGAGGAGCTCCTACGAGCAGTACTTC. The chain links TRBV2 to TRBJ2-7; 9 bases line up with TRBD2. The germline CDR1 and CDR2 sequences are SNHLY and FYNNEI. J gave up 0 bases and V 2 bases, and 5 bases lay outside the gene matches. CDR3 length: 16 amino acids.

The genes are TRBV11-3 and TRBJ2-3; D possibly corresponds to TRBD2 (6 bases). Germline loops: CDR1 SGHNT, CDR2 YENEEA. CDR3 length: 14 residues. Trimming stripped 1 base from V and 2 bases from J, with 7 bases between. The CDR3 DNA is TGTGCCAGCAGCTTAGGCGGGAACACAGATACGCAGTATTTT. Its translation is CASSLGGNTDTQYF. The full variable domain, completed using reference TRBV11-3 and TRBJ2-3, is EAGVVQSPRYKIIEKKQPVAFWCNPISGHNTLYWYLQNLGQGPELLIRYENEEAVDDSQLPKDRFSAERLKGVDSTLKIQPAELGDSAVYLCASSLGGNTDTQYFGPGTRLTVL.

V is TRBV5-1 and J is TRBJ2-1, with 7 bases aligning to TRBD2. From germline, CDR1 is SGHRS and CDR2 YFSETQ. Trimming removed 5 bases from V and 5 bases from J; junction bases left unmatched: 16. CDR3 length: 17 amino acids. Here the CDR3 reads CASRPAWGGSVDNEQFF. The DNA for the CDR3 is TGCGCCAGCAGGCCCGCCTGGGGCGGGAGTGTCGACAATGAGCAGTTCTTC.

The CDR3 here is CASYSGTGDEQYF. Written as DNA, the CDR3 is TGTGCCAGCTATTCCGGGACAGGGGACGAGCAGTACTTC. The chain couples TRBV6-5 to TRBJ2-7; TRBD1 matches at 10 bases. The CDR3 spans 13 residues. V trimming: 8 bases; J trimming: 5 bases; junction bases outside the gene matches: 6. The germline V gene has CDR1 MNHEY and CDR2 SVGAGI.

This sequence joins TRBV6-5 and TRBJ2-5; the D call may be TRBD1 or TRBD2 (5 bases each). This CDR3 is built from 15 residues. Germline V lookup: CDR1 MNHEY, CDR2 SVGAGI. With 5 bases removed from V and 2 bases from J, the gap between germline ends came to 15 bases. Written as DNA, the CDR3 is TGTGCCAGCAGTAAGGGACGACGGAAGCAAGAGACCCAGTACTTC. It is translated as CASSKGRRKQETQYF.

This sequence joins TRBV27 and TRBJ2-7; 8 bases agree with TRBD2. Losses at the gene ends were 6 bases for V and 2 bases for J; bases not matched to a gene: 9. Germline V gene data show CDR1 as MNHEY and CDR2 as SMNVEV (reference sequence). This CDR3 contains 15 residues. The CDR3 region is CASSYDGRETYEQYF. CDR3 nucleotide sequence: TGTGCCAGCAGCTACGACGGGAGGGAGACCTACGAGCAGTACTTC.